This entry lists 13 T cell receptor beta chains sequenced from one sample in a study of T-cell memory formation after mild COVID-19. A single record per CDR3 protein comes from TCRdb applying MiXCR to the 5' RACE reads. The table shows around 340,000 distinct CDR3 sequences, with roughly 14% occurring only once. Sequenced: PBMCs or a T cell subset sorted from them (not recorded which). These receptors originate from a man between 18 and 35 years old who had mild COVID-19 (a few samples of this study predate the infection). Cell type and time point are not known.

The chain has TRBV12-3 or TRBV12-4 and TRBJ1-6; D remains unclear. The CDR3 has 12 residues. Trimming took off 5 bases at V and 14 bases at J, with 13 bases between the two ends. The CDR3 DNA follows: TGTGCCAGCAGTCCCAAGGGAAGGGCCCTCCACTTT. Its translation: CASSPKGRALHF.

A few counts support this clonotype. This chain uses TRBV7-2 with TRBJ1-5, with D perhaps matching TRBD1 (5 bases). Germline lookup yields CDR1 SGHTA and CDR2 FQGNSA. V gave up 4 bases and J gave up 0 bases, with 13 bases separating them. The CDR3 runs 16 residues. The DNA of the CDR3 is TGTGCCAGCAGCTCCGGGGGGAGTTTTAGCAATCAGCCCCAGCATTTT. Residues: CASSSGGSFSNQPQHF.

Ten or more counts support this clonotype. In nucleotides, the CDR3 is TGTGCCAGCAGCGCGACAGGGGCTAGCACAGATACGCAGTATTTT. This encodes CASSATGASTDTQYF. The chain combines TRBV5-5 with TRBJ2-3; 8 bases match TRBD1. The CDR3 extends over 15 amino acids. V lost 4 bases to trimming and J lost 0 bases; unmatched junction nucleotides: 4. Germline-derived CDR1 and CDR2 are SGHKS and YYEKEE (reference sequence).

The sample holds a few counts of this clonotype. The DNA of the CDR3 is TGTGCCAGCAGTTTGAAGGGGAGTAACTATGGCTACACCTTC. Amino acids: CASSLKGSNYGYTF. J is TRBJ1-2 and V is TRBV12-3 or TRBV12-4, with D perhaps TRBD1 (5 bases). The CDR3 runs 14 residues. V was cut by 3 bases and J by 1 base, with 9 bases left in between.

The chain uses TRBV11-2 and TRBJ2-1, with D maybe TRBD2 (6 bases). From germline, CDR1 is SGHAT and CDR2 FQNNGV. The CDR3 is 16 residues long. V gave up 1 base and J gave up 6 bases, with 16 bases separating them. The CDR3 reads CASSLVAGGVPNEQFF. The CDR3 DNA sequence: TGTGCCAGCAGCTTAGTCGCCGGGGGAGTACCCAATGAGCAGTTCTTC.

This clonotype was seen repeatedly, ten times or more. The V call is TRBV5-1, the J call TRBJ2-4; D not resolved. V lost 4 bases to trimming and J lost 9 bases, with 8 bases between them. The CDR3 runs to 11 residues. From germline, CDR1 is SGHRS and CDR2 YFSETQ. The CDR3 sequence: CASSVEAIQYF. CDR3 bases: TGCGCCAGCAGCGTGGAAGCCATTCAGTACTTC.

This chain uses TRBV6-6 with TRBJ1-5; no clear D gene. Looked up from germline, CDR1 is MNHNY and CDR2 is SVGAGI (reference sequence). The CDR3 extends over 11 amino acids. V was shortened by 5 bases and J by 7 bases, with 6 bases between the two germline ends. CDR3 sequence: CASSAEQPQHF. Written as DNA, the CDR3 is TGTGCCAGCAGTGCTGAACAGCCCCAGCATTTT.

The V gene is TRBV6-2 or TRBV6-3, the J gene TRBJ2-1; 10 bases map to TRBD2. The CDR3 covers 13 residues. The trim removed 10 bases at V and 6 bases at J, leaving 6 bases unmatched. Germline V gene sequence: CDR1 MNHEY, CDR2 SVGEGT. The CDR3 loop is CATRASGGNEQFF. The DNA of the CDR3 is TGTGCCACCCGGGCTAGCGGGGGCAATGAGCAGTTCTTC.

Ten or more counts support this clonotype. CDR3 amino acids: CASSLDHTGELFF. As DNA, the CDR3 is TGCGCCAGCAGCTTGGACCACACCGGGGAGCTGTTTTTT. The chain is built from TRBV5-1 and TRBJ2-2; D is undetermined. CDR1 and CDR2 (germline): SGHRS, YFSETQ. CDR3 length equals 13 residues. Trimming pared 0 bases from V and 3 bases from J, leaving 3 bases between.

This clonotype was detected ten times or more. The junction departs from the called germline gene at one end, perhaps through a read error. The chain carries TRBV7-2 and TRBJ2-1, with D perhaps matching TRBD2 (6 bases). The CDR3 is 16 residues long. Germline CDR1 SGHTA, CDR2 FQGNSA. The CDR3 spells CATSFYSTSSYNEQFF. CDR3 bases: TGTGCCACCAGCTTTTACTCGACTAGTAGCTACAATGAGCAGTTCTTC.

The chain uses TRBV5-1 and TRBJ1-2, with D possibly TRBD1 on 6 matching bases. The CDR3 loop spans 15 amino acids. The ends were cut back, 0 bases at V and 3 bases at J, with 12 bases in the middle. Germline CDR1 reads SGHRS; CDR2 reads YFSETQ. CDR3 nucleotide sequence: TGCGCCAGCAGCTTGGGTTGGGGGCTCGACTATGGCTACACCTTC. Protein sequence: CASSLGWGLDYGYTF.

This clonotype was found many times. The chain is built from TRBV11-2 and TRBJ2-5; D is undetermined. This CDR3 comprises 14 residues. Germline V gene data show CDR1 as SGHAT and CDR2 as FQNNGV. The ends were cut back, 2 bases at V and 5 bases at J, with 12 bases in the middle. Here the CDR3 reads CASSLIPSPETQYF. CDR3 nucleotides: TGTGCCAGCAGCTTAATTCCGTCCCCCGAGACCCAGTACTTC.

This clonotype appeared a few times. CDR3 DNA sequence: TGCGCCAGCAGCTTGTCCCCGACTAGCGGAGAGACCCAGTACTTC. Its translation: CASSLSPTSGETQYF. The chain is built from TRBV5-1 and TRBJ2-5, with 9 bases fitting TRBD2. The CDR3 totals 15 residues. The germline V gene encodes CDR1 SGHRS and CDR2 YFSETQ. V trimming: 1 base; J trimming: 4 bases; junction bases outside the gene matches: 5.